Each of the 8 T cell receptor beta chains below was sequenced from the same sample in a study of Tregs in tolerant kidney transplant recipients. Using immunoSEQ multiplex PCR, the repertoire was profiled, and TCRdb retains in-frame clones only, with some absent. The sample features roughly 5,300 clones, with more than 6.5% in its top ten. Related graft donors supplied nonmyeloablative bone marrow transplants, and mixed chimerism was transient. Sequenced here: CD4+ T cells from blood (PBMCs), sampled about 15 months after the transplant. These receptors were taken from a human patient who received a combined kidney and bone marrow transplant. Some T cells may be the graft donor's.

On this clone itself: The DNA ends 3 residues before the CDR3 does, and the rest of the CDR3 is filled in from the germline J gene. The chain recombines TRBV5-4 with TRBJ1-1, with D tentatively TRBD1 (5 bases). The CDR3 covers 13 residues. Germline assignment: CDR1 SGHNT and CDR2 YYREEE (reference sequence). The CDR3 loop is CASSRAAGPLAFF. CDR3 DNA (partial): TGTGCCAGCAGCAGAGCCGCGGGGCCCTTG.

To note about this clone: The sequence runs out 3 residues before the end of the CDR3; the remainder is reconstructed from the germline J gene. This chain links TRBV20-1 with TRBJ2-3; D is perhaps TRBD1 (6 bases). CDR3 length equals 16 residues. Between the trimmed V and J ends, which lost 0 bases and 3 bases, there was a span of 16 bases. In germline, CDR1 is DFQATT, CDR2 SNEGSKA (reference sequence). Partial CDR3 DNA: TGCAGTGCTAGAGATTGGGGTCTTGGGACAACAGATACG. Translation: CSARDWGLGTTDT. The full CDR3 is CSARDWGLGTTDTQYF.

On this clone: The read gets to within 3 residues of the CDR3 end, and the germline J gene fills in the rest. The chain uses TRBV20-1 and TRBJ2-7; D unresolved. V was cut by 0 bases and J by 2 bases, with 14 bases left in between. Germline CDR1 reads DFQATT; CDR2 reads SNEGSKA (reference sequence). There are 15 residues in the CDR3. The part of the CDR3 DNA that was read is TGCAGTGCTAGAGATACGACGCGCCGGGCCTACGAG. Its protein product is CSARDTTRRAYE. The whole CDR3 sequence is CSARDTTRRAYEQYF.

Note on this clone: The read halts 3 residues ahead of the CDR3 end, with the missing end drawn from the germline J gene. The chain employs TRBV20-1 and TRBJ2-7, with D possibly being TRBD2 (5 bases). CDR3 length: 13 amino acids. V lost 6 bases to trimming and J lost 3 bases, with 15 bases between them. Looked up from germline, CDR1 is DFQATT and CDR2 is SNEGSKA (reference sequence). CDR3 protein: CSAPLTSGYEQYF. Incomplete CDR3 DNA: TGCAGTGCCCCCCTAACGAGCGGCTACGAG.

Remarks on this clone: Read data end 3 residues before the CDR3 end; the end is taken from the germline J gene. V usage is TRBV3-1 (or the pseudogene TRBV3-2) and J usage is TRBJ2-1; 7 bases are a match to TRBD2. J was trimmed by 1 base and V by 1 base; bases with no gene match: 1. The CDR3 covers 15 residues. Germline CDR1 and CDR2: LGHDT and YNNKEL (reference sequence). Partial CDR3 DNA: TGTGCCAGCAGCCAAGCGCGGGGGTCCTACAATGAG. It is translated as CASSQARGSYNE. The full CDR3 protein reads CASSQARGSYNEQFF.

As concerns this clone: The read stops 3 residues short of the end of the CDR3; the missing end is completed from the germline J gene. V and J are TRBV18 and TRBJ2-5, with 12 bases that match TRBD2. CDR3 size: 13 residues. Trimming cost V 8 bases and J 2 bases; bases outside gene matches: 0. Germline CDR1 and CDR2: KGHSH and LQKENI. The CDR3 loop reads CASGLAGQETQYF. The sequenced CDR3 bases are TGTGCCAGCGGACTAGCGGGGCAAGAGACC.

On this clone: The CDR3 extends 3 residues past the end of the read, so its final part is completed from the germline J gene. The chain carries TRBV12-3 or TRBV12-4 and TRBJ2-5, with TRBD1 identical over 9 bases. J was trimmed by 2 bases and V by 5 bases; bases with no gene match: 9. CDR3 length: 16 residues. CDR3 DNA (partial): TGTGCCAGCAGTCCCGTACTGGGACAGGGACAAGAGACC. It is translated as CASSPVLGQGQET. The full CDR3 reads CASSPVLGQGQETQYF.

In the case of this clone: The read ends 3 residues before the CDR3 terminus; that terminus is restored from the germline J gene. The rearrangement links TRBV20-1 to TRBJ1-2, with TRBD1 identical over 10 bases. The ends lost 6 bases at V and 6 bases at J; junction bases unmatched: 7. CDR1 and CDR2 (germline): DFQATT, SNEGSKA (reference sequence). CDR3 length: 13 amino acids. The sequenced part of the CDR3 DNA is TGCAGTGCAGGTGGGACAGGGGTTCATGGC. It encodes CSAGGTGVHG. The CDR3 reads in full as CSAGGTGVHGYTF.